This T cell receptor beta chain came from a study of cytomegalovirus exposure and HLA in healthy donors. Across the study: In terms of ancestry, the Caucasian-associated cluster contained about four fifths of the roughly 400 genotyped donors.

The CDR3 consists of 14 residues. The germline V and J ends were trimmed by 2 bases and 2 bases, with 9 bases remaining between them. Germline V gene data show CDR1 as KGHSH and CDR2 as LQKENI. The study ran its PCR with 60 Vbeta and 13 Jbeta primers. Sequencing used immunoSEQ multiplex PCR; TCRdb keeps in-frame clones, though not all of them. In the table there are about 150,000 clones, 74% of which are singletons. The sequence was collected from a young man in good health and CMV-seronegative. This rearrangement joins TRBV18 to TRBJ1-2, with D perhaps TRBD1 (5 bases). Sequencing was done on a sample of PBMCs. Here the CDR3 reads CASSPNRKNYGYTF. CDR3 sequence (DNA): TGTGCCAGCTCACCAAACAGGAAGAACTATGGCTACACCTTC.